Presented here are 13 T cell receptor beta chains from one specimen sequenced in a study of blood T cell repertoires in COVID-19. TCRdb's table, derived via immunoSEQ multiplex PCR, lists solely in-frame clones and lacks some. In the table there are some 190,000 clones, about nine tenths of which are singletons. The sequenced sample consisted of peripheral blood. These receptors all stem from a young man with acute or convalescent COVID-19.

The chain uses TRBV5-1 and TRBJ1-1, with D unclear. The CDR3 is 15 residues long. With 0 bases removed from V and 1 base from J, the gap between germline ends came to 10 bases. Germline V gene data show CDR1 as SGHRS and CDR2 as YFSETQ. Here the CDR3 DNA reads TGCGCCAGCAGCTTGGTACCAGCGGGGAACACTGAAGCTTTCTTT. Translation: CASSLVPAGNTEAFF. The full variable domain, in which reference TRBV5-1 and TRBJ1-1 provide the parts outside the CDR3, is KAGVTQTPRYLIKTRGQQVTLSCSPISGHRSVSWYQQTPGQGLQFLFEYFSETQRNKGNFPGRFSGRQFSNSRSEMNVSTLELGDSALYLCASSLVPAGNTEAFFGQGTRLTVV.

This sequence joins TRBV10-3 and TRBJ2-1; 14 bases map to TRBD2. The V gene end was trimmed by 5 bases and the J gene end by 8 bases; junction bases not matched to a gene: 8. CDR3 size: 16 residues. Germline assignment: CDR1 ENHRY and CDR2 SYGVKD. This chain's CDR3 is CAISWRLAGGRDEQFF. The CDR3 DNA reads as TGTGCCATCAGTTGGCGACTAGCGGGGGGGCGGGATGAGCAGTTCTTC.

The genes are TRBV19 and TRBJ2-5, with D possibly being TRBD1 (6 bases). Per germline, CDR1 LNHDA and CDR2 SQIVND (reference sequence). The CDR3 extends over 14 amino acids. V was pared by 3 bases and J by 2 bases, with 10 bases between. In nucleotides, the CDR3 is TGTGCCAGTAGTATCTCCAGGGGACAAGAGACCCAGTACTTC. Amino acid sequence: CASSISRGQETQYF.

The V call is TRBV5-8, the J call TRBJ1-5; D is unresolved. The V gene's germline CDR1 is SGHTS and CDR2 YDEGEE. The CDR3 covers 14 residues. Deletions cut 0 bases from V and 3 bases from J, with 7 bases between. The CDR3 here is CASSLALYNQPQHF. CDR3 bases: TGTGCCAGCAGCTTGGCCCTTTACAATCAGCCCCAGCATTTT.

V gene TRBV7-6 combines with J gene TRBJ1-2, with 11 bases identical to TRBD1. Germline V gene data show CDR1 as SGHVS and CDR2 as FNYEAQ. J was trimmed by 2 bases and V by 5 bases; bases with no gene match: 1. CDR3 length equals 14 residues. The CDR3 nucleotides read TGTGCCAGCAGCAGGGACAGGGGGAACTATGGCTACACCTTC. Its translation is CASSRDRGNYGYTF.

The rearrangement uses TRBV4-2 and TRBJ2-7, with D possibly TRBD1 on 6 matching bases. Germline CDR1 and CDR2: LGHNA and YNFKEQ. V was shortened by 3 bases and J by 7 bases, with 19 bases between the two germline ends. The CDR3 covers 15 residues. The CDR3: CASSQERYRVGEQYF. The CDR3 DNA sequence: TGTGCCAGCAGCCAGGAAAGATACAGGGTAGGGGAGCAGTACTTC.

This rearrangement joins TRBV6-5 to TRBJ2-7; maybe TRBD2 (6 bases). The CDR3 loop spans 16 amino acids. V was shortened by 4 bases and J by 0 bases, with 16 bases between the two germline ends. Germline V CDR1 and CDR2: MNHEY, SVGAGI. The CDR3 is CASSSAGRAASYEQYF. In DNA, the CDR3 is TGTGCCAGCAGTTCCGCGGGGCGGGCTGCCTCCTACGAGCAGTACTTC.

CDR3 loop: CASSSTGGGAGFPGELFF. The CDR3 bases are TGTGCCAGCAGCTCCACCGGCGGGGGGGCCGGCTTCCCCGGGGAGCTGTTTTTT. The chain recombines TRBV5-6 with TRBJ2-2; 9 positions match TRBD2. V lost 3 bases to trimming and J lost 6 bases; unmatched junction nucleotides: 15. CDR3 length: 18 residues. In germline, CDR1 is SGHDT, CDR2 YYEEEE.

V gene TRBV6-1 combines with J gene TRBJ2-4, with 7 bases that match TRBD1. Germline V gene lookup returns CDR1 MNHNS and CDR2 SASEGT. The CDR3 has 15 amino acids. J lost 1 base, V lost 3 bases, and 3 bases had no gene match. The CDR3 DNA sequence: TGTGCCAGCAGTGACAGGGGGAGTGCCAAAAACATTCAGTACTTC. Protein product: CASSDRGSAKNIQYF.

The rearrangement uses TRBV3-1 (or the pseudogene TRBV3-2) and TRBJ2-7; weak D call: TRBD2 (6 bases). Trimming pared 3 bases from V and 1 base from J, leaving 10 bases between. Germline V gene data show CDR1 as LGHDT and CDR2 as YNNKEL (reference sequence). This CDR3 contains 14 residues. The CDR3 region is CASSHTRGSYEQYF. CDR3 nucleotide sequence: TGTGCCAGCAGCCACACACGGGGGTCCTACGAGCAGTACTTC.

J is TRBJ1-3 and V is TRBV3-1 (or the pseudogene TRBV3-2); D perhaps matches TRBD1 (5 bases). This CDR3 region has 14 residues. V was shortened by 2 bases and J by 3 bases, with 8 bases between the two germline ends. CDR1 LGHDT and CDR2 YNNKEL come from the germline V gene (reference sequence). CDR3 DNA sequence: TGTGCCAGCAGCCAATGGGGACTTGGAAACACCATATATTTT. The encoded protein is CASSQWGLGNTIYF.

The rearrangement joins TRBV5-5 to TRBJ2-2; TRBD2 aligns across 7 bases. The CDR3 contains 16 residues. Germline V gene data show CDR1 as SGHKS and CDR2 as YYEKEE (reference sequence). V dropped 4 bases and J dropped 4; count of bases not matched to a gene: 10. The chain's CDR3 is CASSQSGATITGELFF. DNA of the CDR3: TGTGCCAGCAGCCAAAGCGGGGCTACAATCACCGGGGAGCTGTTTTTT.

The chain employs TRBV30 and TRBJ2-2; the D gene is possibly TRBD2 (6 bases). The CDR3 sequence is 19 residues long. The germline CDR1 and CDR2 sequences are GTSNPN and SVGIG (reference sequence). V was trimmed by 4 bases and J by 3 bases, leaving 27 bases between them. The DNA for the CDR3 is TGTGCCTGGAAACCCGGGAGTGTTAGTATAGGGGTTTACACCGGGGAGCTGTTTTTT. Translation: CAWKPGSVSIGVYTGELFF.